This TCR beta chain was sequenced during a study of CD8 T cells in Susac syndrome (dated by TCRdb to about 2019). A note on the overall study: Whether CD8+ T cell activation and differentiation in Susac syndrome was antigen driven was tested using repertoire sequencing. CD8+ T cell repertoire clonality was compared between fewer than 13 healthy donors, some 14 Susac syndrome patients and around 15 multiple sclerosis patients. Beyond this particular receptor, the publication reports: The number of individuals in the TCR sequencing and HLA analysis was recognized as being relatively small.

Details on this clonotype: What this receptor recognizes is not known. Within one base of it there is no much larger clone, and no base qualities were kept.

RNA was extracted using the RNeasy kit, and about 0.45 to 1 ug of the RNA was reverse transcribed with random hexamers. The immunoSEQ multiplex PCR assay, covering 54 Vbeta and 13 Jbeta segments, was used to amplify TCR beta CDR3 regions. Bias from PCR amplification was corrected by using a synthetic template baseline for primer optimization and for computational correction. Under the source paper's analysis protocol: Only productive sequences were kept, with reads annotated to V, D and J genes according to IMGT and analyzed in immunoSEQ Analyzer. To calculate clonality, Shannon entropy was normalized by log2 of the number of productive unique sequences and then subtracted from one. For each patient and control, public and private clones were evaluated within the 100 most prevalent clones. A clone was defined as Susac-specific if it was absent from the healthy and MS cohorts, from some 980 published viral clones and from other ImmuneACCESS disease sequences. Starting from the raw public reads, TCRdb applied fastp trimming at Q25, assembled clones with MiXCR and retained in-frame beta chains. Every distinct CDR3 protein forms one entry, paired with its most common genes and DNA. TCRdb assigned the V and J calls; the authors' analysis was not used. The sample yields about 300,000 distinct CDR3 sequences; approximately 91% were counted once. Less than 0.2% of the sample belongs to the ten largest clones.

High-throughput TCR beta sequencing profiled peripheral blood CD8+ and CD4+ T cells from healthy donors, Susac syndrome patients and multiple sclerosis patients. Treatment-naive patients with stable or active relapsing-remitting disease fulfilling revised McDonald criteria were used as multiple sclerosis controls. Bulk CD8+ and CD4+ T cells were purified by magnetic negative isolation, while CD8+ TEMRA cells were enriched using FACS. Blood was collected in EDTA tubes and processed within 24 hours, with PBMCs isolated through density gradient centrifugation. PBMCs intended for TCR sequencing were cryopreserved in liquid nitrogen and thawed later in a water bath at 37 degrees C. The sorted or isolated CD4+, CD8+ and CD8+ TEMRA cells had a purity of 90% or higher. Cut back by 2 bases and 1 base, the V and J ends lie 9 bases apart. Via the germline V gene (reference sequence), CDR1 is PRHDT and CDR2 FYEKMQ. The CDR3 has 15 amino acids, counting the end cysteine and phenylalanine. Kept here is only the CDR3 DNA, which spans 45 bases and is read in frame from base 1.

Here the chain combines TRBV13 and TRBJ2-1; a tentative D match to TRBD2 spans 5 bases. Sequencing used CD8+ T cells from PBMCs. This clonotype originated in a human donor with multiple sclerosis. The sequence in DNA is TGTGCCAGCAGCTTAATTACTAGTTCCTACAATGAGCAGTTCTTC. Translated, this gives CASSLITSSYNEQFF.